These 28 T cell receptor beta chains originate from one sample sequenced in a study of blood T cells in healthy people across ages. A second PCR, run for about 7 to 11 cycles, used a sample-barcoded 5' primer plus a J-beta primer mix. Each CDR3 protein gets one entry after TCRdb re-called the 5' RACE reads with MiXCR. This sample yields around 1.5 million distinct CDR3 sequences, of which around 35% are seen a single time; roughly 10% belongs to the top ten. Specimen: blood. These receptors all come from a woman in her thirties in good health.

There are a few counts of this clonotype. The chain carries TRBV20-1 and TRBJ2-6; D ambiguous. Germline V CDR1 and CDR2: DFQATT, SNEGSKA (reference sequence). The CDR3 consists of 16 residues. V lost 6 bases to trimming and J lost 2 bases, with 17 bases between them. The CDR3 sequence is CSANLGPVAGANVLTF. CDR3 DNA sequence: TGCAGTGCGAACCTAGGGCCGGTAGCTGGGGCCAACGTCCTGACTTTC.

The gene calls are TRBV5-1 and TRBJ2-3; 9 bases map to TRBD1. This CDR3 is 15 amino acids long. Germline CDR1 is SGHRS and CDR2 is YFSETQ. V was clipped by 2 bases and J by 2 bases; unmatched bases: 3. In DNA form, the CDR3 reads TGCGCCAGCAGCTTCGGGACAGGGTACACAGATACGCAGTATTTT. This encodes CASSFGTGYTDTQYF.

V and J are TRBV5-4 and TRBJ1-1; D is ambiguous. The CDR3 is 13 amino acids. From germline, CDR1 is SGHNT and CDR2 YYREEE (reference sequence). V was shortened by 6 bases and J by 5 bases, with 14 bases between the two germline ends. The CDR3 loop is CASKSRDGTEAFF. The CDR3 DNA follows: TGTGCCAGCAAATCGAGAGACGGTACTGAAGCTTTCTTT.

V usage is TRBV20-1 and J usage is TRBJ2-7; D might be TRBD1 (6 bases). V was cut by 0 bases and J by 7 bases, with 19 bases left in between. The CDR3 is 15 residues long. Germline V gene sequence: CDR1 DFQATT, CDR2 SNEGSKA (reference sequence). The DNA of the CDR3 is TGCAGTGCTAGAGATCTAACAGGGCCCCAGCGGGAGCAGTACTTC. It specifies CSARDLTGPQREQYF.

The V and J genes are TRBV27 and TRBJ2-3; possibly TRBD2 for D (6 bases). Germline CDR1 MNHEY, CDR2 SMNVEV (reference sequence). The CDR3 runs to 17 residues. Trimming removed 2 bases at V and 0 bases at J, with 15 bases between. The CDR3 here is CASSLRGWGTSTDTQYF. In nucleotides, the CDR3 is TGTGCCAGCAGTTTACGCGGGTGGGGGACTAGCACAGATACGCAGTATTTT.

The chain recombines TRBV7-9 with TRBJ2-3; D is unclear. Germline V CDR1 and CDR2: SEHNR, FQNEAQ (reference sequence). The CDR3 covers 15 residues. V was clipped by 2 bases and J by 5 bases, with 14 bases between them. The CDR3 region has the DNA TGTGCCAGCAGCTTAAGGTCGACGGTGGGAGATACGCAGTATTTT. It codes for CASSLRSTVGDTQYF.

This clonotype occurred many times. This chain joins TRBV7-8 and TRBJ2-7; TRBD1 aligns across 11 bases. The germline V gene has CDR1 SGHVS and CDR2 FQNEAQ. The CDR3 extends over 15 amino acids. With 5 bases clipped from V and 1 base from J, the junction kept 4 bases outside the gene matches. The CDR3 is CASSHGTGGSYEQYF. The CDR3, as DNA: TGTGCCAGCAGCCATGGGACAGGGGGATCCTACGAGCAGTACTTC.

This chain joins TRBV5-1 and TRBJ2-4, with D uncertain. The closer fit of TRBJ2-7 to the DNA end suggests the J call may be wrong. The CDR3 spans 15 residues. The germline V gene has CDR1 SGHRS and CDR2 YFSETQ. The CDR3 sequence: CASSLRVLDSYEQYF. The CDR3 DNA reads TGCGCCAGCAGCTTGAGGGTTCTTGACTCCTACGAGCAGTACTTC.

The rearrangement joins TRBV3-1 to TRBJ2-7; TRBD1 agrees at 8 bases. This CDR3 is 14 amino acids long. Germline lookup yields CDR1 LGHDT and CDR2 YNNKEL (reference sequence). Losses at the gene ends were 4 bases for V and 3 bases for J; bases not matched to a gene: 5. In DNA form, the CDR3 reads TGTGCCAGCAGCCCGACAGGGGCCAACTACGAGCAGTACTTC. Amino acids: CASSPTGANYEQYF.

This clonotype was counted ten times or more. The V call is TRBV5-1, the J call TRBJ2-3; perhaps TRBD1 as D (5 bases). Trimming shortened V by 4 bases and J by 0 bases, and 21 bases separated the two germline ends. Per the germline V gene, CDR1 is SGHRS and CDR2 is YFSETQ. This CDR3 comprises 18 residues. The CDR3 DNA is TGCGCCAGCAGCCTCCTCTCGCCGGTAGGGGCTAGCACAGATACGCAGTATTTT. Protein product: CASSLLSPVGASTDTQYF.

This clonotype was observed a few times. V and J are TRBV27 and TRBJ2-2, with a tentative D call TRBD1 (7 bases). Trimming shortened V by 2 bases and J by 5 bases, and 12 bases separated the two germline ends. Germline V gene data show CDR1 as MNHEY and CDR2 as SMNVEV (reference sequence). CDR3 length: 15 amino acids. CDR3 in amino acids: CASSLGGGGTGELFF. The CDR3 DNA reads TGTGCCAGCAGTTTAGGAGGGGGCGGTACCGGGGAGCTGTTTTTT.

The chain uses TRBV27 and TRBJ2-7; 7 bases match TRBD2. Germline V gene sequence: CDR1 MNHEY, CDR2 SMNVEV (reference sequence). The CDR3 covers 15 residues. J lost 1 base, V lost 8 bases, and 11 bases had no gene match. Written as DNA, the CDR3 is TGTGCCAGCCGCCCTAAGCGGGGTGATTCCTACGAGCAGTACTTC. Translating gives CASRPKRGDSYEQYF.

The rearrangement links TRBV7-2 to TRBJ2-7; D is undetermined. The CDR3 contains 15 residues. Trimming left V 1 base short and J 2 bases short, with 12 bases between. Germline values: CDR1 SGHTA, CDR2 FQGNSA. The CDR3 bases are TGTGCCAGCAGCTTAGTTAGACAAGCGACCTACGAGCAGTACTTC. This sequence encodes CASSLVRQATYEQYF.

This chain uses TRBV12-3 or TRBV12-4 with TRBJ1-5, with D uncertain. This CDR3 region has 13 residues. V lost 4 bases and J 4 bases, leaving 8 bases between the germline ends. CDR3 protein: CASSSVVNQPQHF. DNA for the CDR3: TGTGCCAGCAGTTCCGTCGTAAATCAGCCCCAGCATTTT.

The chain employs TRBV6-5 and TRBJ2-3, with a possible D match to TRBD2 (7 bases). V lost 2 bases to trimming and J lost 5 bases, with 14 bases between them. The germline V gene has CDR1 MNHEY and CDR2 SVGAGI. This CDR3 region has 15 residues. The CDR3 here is CASSYVGGGGDTQYF. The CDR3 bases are TGTGCCAGCAGTTACGTCGGGGGAGGGGGAGATACGCAGTATTTT.

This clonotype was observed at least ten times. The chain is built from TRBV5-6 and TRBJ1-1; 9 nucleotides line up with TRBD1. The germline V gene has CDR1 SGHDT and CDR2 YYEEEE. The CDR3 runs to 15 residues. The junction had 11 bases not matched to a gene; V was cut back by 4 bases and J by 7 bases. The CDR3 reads CASSHRDRESLEAFF. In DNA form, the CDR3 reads TGTGCCAGCAGCCACCGGGACAGGGAGTCCCTTGAAGCTTTCTTT.

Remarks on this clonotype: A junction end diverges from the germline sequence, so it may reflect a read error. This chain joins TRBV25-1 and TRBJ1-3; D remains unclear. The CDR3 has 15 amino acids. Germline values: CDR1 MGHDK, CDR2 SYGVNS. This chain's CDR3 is CASSEYRLLQYTIYF. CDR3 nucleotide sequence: TGTGCCAGCAGCGAATATCGTTTACTACAGTACACCATATATTTT. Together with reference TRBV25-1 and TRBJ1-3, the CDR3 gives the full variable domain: EADIYQTPRYLVIGTGKKITLECSQTMGHDKMYWYQQDPGMELHLIHYSYGVNSTEKGDLSSESTVSRIRTEHFPLTLESARPSHTSQYLCASSEYRLLQYTIYFGEGSWLTVV.

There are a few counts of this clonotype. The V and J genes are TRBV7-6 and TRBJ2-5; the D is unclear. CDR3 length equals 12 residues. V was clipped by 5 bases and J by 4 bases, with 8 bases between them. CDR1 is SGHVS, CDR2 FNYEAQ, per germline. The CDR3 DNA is TGTGCCAGCAGCCGACCTTTAGAGACCCAGTACTTC. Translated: CASSRPLETQYF. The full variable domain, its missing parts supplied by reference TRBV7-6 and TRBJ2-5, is GAGVSQSPRYKVTKRGQDVALRCDPISGHVSLYWYRQALGQGPEFLTYFNYEAQQDKSGLPNDRFSAERPEGSISTLTIQRTEQRDSAMYRCASSRPLETQYFGPGTRLLVL.

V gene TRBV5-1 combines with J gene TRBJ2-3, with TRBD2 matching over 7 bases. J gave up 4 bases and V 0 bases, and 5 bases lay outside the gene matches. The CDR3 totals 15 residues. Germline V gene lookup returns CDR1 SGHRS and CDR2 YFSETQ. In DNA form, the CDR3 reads TGCGCCAGCAGCTTGGATTCGGGAGGCGCAGATACGCAGTATTTT. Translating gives CASSLDSGGADTQYF.

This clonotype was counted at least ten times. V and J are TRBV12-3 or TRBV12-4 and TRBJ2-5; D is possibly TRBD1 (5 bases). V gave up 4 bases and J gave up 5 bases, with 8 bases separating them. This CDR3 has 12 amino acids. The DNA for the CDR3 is TGTGCCAGCAGTTGGGGCTGGGAGACCCAGTACTTC. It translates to CASSWGWETQYF.

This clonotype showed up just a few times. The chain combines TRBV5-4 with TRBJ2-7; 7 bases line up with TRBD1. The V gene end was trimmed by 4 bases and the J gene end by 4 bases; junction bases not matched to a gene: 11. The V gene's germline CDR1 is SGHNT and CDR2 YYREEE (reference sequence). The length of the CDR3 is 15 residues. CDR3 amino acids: CASSPSRDRVYEQYF. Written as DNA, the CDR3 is TGTGCCAGCAGCCCATCCCGGGACAGAGTGTACGAGCAGTACTTC.

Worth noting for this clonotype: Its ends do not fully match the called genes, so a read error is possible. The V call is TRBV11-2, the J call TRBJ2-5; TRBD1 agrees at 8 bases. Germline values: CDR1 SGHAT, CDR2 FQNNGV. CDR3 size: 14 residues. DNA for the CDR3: TGTGCCAGCACAGACAGGGGACCCCAAGAGGCCCAGTACTTC. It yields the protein CASTDRGPQEAQYF.

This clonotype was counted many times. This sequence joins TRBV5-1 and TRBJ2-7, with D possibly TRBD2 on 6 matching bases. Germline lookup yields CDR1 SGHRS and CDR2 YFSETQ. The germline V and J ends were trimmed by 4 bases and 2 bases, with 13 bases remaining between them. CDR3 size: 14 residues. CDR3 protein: CASSGLRGAYEQYF. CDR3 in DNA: TGCGCCAGCAGCGGCTTGCGGGGAGCCTACGAGCAGTACTTC.

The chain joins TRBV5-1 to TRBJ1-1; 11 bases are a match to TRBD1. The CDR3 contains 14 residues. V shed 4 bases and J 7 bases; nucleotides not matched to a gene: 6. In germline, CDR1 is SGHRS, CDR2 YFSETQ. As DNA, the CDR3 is TGCGCCAGCAGCGGACAGGGGGCTTATAATGAAGCTTTCTTT. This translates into CASSGQGAYNEAFF.

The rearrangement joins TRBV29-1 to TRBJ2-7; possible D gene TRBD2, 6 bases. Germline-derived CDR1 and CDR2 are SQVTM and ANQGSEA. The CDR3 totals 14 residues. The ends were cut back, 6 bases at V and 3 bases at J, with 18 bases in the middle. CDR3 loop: CSVAGSTSSYEQYF. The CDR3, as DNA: TGCAGCGTCGCAGGAAGCACTAGCAGCTACGAGCAGTACTTC.

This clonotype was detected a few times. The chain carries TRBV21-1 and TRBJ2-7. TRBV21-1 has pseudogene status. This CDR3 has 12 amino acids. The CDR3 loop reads CASPAGTYEQYF. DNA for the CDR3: TGTGCCAGCCCGGCGGGCACCTACGAGCAGTACTTC.

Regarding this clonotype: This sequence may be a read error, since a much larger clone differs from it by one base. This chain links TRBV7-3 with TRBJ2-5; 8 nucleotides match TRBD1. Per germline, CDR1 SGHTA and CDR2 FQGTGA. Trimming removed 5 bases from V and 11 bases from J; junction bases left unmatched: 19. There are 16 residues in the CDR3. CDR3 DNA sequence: TGTGCCAGCAGCCCAATACGGGACAGGAAATTCAATGAGCAGTACTTC. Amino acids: CASSPIRDRKFNEQYF.

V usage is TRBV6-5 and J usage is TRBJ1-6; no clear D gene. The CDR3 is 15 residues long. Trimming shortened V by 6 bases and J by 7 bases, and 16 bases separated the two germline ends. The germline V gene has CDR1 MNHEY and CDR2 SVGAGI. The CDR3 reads CASSSSGLGNSPLHF. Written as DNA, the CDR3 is TGTGCCAGCAGCTCATCTGGGCTCGGGAATTCACCCCTCCACTTT.